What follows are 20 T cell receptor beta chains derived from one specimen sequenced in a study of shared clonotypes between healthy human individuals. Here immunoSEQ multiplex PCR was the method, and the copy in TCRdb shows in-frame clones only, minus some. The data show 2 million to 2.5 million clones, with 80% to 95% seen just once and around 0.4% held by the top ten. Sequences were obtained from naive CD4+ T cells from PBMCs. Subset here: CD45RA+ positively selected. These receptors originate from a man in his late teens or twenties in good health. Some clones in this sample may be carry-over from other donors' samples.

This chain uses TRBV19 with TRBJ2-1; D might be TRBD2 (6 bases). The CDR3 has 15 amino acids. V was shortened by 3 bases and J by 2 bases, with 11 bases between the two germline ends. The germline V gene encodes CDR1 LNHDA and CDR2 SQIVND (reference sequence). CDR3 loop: CASSIGSGTYNEQFF. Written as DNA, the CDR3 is TGTGCCAGTAGTATTGGTAGCGGTACCTACAATGAGCAGTTCTTC.

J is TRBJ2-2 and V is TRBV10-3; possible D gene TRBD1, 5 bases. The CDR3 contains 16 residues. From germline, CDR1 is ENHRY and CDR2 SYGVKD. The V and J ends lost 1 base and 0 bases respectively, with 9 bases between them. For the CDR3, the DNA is TGTGCCATCAGTGAGTTAGGGGCCCCGAACACCGGGGAGCTGTTTTTT. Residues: CAISELGAPNTGELFF.

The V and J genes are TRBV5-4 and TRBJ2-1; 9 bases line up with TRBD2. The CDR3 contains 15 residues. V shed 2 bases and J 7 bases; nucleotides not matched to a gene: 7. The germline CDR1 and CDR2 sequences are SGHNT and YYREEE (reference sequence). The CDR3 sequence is CASSFAGGARNEQFF. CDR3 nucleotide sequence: TGTGCCAGCAGCTTCGCGGGGGGGGCTCGGAATGAGCAGTTCTTC.

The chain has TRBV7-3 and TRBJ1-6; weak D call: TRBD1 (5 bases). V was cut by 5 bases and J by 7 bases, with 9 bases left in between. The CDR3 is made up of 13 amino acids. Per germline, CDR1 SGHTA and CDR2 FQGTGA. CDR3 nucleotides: TGTGCCAGCAGCCCGGACAAGAATTCACCCCTCCACTTT. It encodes CASSPDKNSPLHF.

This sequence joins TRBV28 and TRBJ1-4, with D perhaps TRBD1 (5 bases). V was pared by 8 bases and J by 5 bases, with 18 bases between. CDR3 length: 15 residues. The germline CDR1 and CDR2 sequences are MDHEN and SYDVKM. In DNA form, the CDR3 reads TGTGCCAGCCGGCTCCAGGGACCGGAGAATGAAAAACTGTTTTTT. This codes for CASRLQGPENEKLFF.

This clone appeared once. The CDR3 coding sequence is TGCGCCAGCAGTACCCCGGGACTACCCAACACAGATACGCAGTATTTT. This encodes CASSTPGLPNTDTQYF. The V call is TRBV5-1, the J call TRBJ2-3; 7 nucleotides match TRBD2. The CDR3 loop spans 16 amino acids. J gave up 2 bases and V 5 bases, and 11 bases lay outside the gene matches. Germline V gene data show CDR1 as SGHRS and CDR2 as YFSETQ.

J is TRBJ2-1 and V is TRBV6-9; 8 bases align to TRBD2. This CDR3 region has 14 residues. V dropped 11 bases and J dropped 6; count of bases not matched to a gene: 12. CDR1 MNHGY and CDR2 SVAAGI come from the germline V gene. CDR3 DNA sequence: TGTGCCTGTCAGCCCGGGACTAGTCGCAATGAGCAGTTCTTC. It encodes CACQPGTSRNEQFF.

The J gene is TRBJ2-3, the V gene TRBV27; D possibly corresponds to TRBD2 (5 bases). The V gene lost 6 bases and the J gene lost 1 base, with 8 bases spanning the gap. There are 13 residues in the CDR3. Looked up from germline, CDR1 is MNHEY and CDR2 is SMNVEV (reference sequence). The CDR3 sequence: CASSTGGTDTQYF. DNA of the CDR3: TGTGCCAGCAGCACCGGGGGCACAGATACGCAGTATTTT.

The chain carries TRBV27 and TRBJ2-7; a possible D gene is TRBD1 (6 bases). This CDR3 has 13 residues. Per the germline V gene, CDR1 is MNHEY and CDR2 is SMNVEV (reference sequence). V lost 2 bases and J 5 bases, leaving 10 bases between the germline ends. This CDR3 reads CASSLTDSHEQYF. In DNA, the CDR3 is TGTGCCAGCAGTTTAACGGACAGCCACGAGCAGTACTTC.

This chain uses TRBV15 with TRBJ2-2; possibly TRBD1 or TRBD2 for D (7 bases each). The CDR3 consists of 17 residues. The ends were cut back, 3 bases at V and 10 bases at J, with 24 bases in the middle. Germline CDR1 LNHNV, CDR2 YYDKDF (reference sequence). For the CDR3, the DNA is TGTGCCACCAGCAGGACCCCAGGGGGGGGCACCGGTGAGGAGCTGTTTTTT. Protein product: CATSRTPGGGTGEELFF.

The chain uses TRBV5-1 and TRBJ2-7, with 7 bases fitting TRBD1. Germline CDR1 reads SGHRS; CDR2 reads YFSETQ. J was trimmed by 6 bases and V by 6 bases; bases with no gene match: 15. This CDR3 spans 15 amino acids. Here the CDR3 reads CASNRHDRERGEQYF. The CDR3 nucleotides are TGCGCCAGCAACCGTCATGACAGGGAGCGTGGCGAGCAGTACTTC.

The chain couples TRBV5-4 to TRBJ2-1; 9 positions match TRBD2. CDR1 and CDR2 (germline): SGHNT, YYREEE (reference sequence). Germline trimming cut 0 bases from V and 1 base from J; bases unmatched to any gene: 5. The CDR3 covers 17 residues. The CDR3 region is CASSLGLAGPSYNEQFF. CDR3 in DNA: TGTGCCAGCAGCTTGGGCCTAGCGGGACCGTCCTACAATGAGCAGTTCTTC.

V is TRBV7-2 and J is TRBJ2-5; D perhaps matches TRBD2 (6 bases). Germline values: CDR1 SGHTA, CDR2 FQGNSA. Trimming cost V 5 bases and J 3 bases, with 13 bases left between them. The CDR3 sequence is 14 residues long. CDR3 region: CASSPGTSKETQYF. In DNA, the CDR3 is TGTGCCAGCAGCCCCGGGACTTCTAAAGAGACCCAGTACTTC. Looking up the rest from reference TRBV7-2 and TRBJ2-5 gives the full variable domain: GAGVSQSPSNKVTEKGKDVELRCDPISGHTALYWYRQSLGQGLEFLIYFQGNSAPDKSGLPSDRFSAERTGGSVSTLTIQRTQQEDSAVYLCASSPGTSKETQYFGPGTRLLVL.

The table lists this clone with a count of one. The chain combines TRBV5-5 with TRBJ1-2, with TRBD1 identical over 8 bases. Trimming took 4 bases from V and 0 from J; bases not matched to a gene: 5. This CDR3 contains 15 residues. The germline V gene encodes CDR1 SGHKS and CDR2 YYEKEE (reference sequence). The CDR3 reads CASSLQQGANYGYTF. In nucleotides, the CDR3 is TGTGCCAGCAGCCTACAACAGGGGGCTAACTATGGCTACACCTTC.

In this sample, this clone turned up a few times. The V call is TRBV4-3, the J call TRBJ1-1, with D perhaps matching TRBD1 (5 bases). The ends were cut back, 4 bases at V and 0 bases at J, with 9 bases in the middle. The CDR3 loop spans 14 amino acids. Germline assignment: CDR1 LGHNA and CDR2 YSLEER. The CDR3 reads CASSLQVMNTEAFF. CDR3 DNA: TGCGCCAGCAGCCTACAGGTAATGAACACTGAAGCTTTCTTT.

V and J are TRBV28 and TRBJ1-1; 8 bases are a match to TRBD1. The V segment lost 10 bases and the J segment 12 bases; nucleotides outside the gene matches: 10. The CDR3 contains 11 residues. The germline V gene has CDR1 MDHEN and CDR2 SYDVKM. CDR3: CATQGAGEPFF. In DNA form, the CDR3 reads TGTGCCACCCAGGGGGCAGGCGAACCTTTCTTT. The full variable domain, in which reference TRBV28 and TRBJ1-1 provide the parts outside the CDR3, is DVKVTQSSRYLVKRTGEKVFLECVQDMDHENMFWYRQDPGLGLRLIYFSYDVKMKEKGDIPEGYSVSREKKERFSLILESASTNQTSMYLCATQGAGEPFFGQGTRLTVV.

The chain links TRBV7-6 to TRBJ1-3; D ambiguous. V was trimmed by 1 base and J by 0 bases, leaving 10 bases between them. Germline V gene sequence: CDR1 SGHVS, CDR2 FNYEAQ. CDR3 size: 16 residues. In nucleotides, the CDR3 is TGTGCCAGCAGCTTAGATGGGGTGAACTCTGGAAACACCATATATTTT. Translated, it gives CASSLDGVNSGNTIYF.

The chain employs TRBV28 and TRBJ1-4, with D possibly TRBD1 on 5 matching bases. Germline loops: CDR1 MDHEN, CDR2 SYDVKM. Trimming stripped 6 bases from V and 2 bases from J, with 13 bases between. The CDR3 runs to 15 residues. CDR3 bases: TGTGCCAGCAGGCTGCCGCGGGGGACTAATGAAAAACTGTTTTTT. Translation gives CASRLPRGTNEKLFF.

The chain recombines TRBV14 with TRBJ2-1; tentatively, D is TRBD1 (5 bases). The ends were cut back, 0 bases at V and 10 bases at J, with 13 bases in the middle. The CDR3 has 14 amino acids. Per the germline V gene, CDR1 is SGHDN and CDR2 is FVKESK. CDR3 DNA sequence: TGTGCCAGCAGCCAAGAAAGGACACGTCCCGAGCAGTTCTTC. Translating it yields CASSQERTRPEQFF.

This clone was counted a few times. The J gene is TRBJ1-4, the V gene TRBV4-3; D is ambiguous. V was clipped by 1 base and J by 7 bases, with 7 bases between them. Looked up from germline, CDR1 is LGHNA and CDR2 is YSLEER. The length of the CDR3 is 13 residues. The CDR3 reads CASSQVLSEKLFF. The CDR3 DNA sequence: TGCGCCAGCAGCCAAGTTCTAAGTGAAAAACTGTTTTTT.